This is a list of T cell receptor beta chains from one sample in a study of blood T cell repertoires in COVID-19. Generated by immunoSEQ multiplex PCR, the TCRdb table keeps only in-frame clones and is missing some. The sample shows 40,000 to 55,000 clones, roughly 88% of them seen only once. Sequenced input: peripheral blood. The source of these receptors is a human donor in a cohort sampled during active COVID-19. The CDR3 runs from the conserved cysteine through the conserved F or W. Each record gives: V gene, J gene, clone size, D gene, CDR3 DNA, CDR3 protein. A D gene is named only where the DNA matches it firmly. Expanded clones are given a class, and other clones once, few, many or no size at all.

v_gene: TRBV7-8; j_gene: TRBJ1-1; abundance: .; d_gene: TRBD1; CDR3nt: TGTGCCAGCAGCAGGGGACAGCCGAACACTGAAGCTTTCTTT; CDR3aa: CASSRGQPNTEAFF
v_gene: TRBV29-1; j_gene: TRBJ1-4; abundance: once; d_gene: .; CDR3nt: TGCAGCGCCGGACTGCTATCAACTAATGAAAAACTGTTTTTT; CDR3aa: CSAGLLSTNEKLFF
v_gene: TRBV18; j_gene: TRBJ2-1; abundance: .; d_gene: .; CDR3nt: TGTGCCAGCTCCCCCAGGGAGGATGAGCAGTTCTTC; CDR3aa: CASSPREDEQFF
v_gene: TRBV6-2/TRBV6-3; j_gene: TRBJ1-1; abundance: .; d_gene: .; CDR3nt: TGTGCCAGCAGCTGGAGCGGGGTCGCGGGTGAAGCTTTCTTT; CDR3aa: CASSWSGVAGEAFF
v_gene: TRBV11-2; j_gene: TRBJ2-2; abundance: .; d_gene: TRBD1; CDR3nt: TGTGCCAGCAGCGGTGGGACAGGGGACTACTATAGGCTTACCGGGGAGCTGTTTTTT; CDR3aa: CASSGGTGDYYRLTGELFF
v_gene: TRBV4-3; j_gene: TRBJ1-6; abundance: .; d_gene: TRBD1; CDR3nt: TGCGCCAGCAGCCAAGAGAGGACAGGGGTTTCACCCCTCCACTTT; CDR3aa: CASSQERTGVSPLHF
v_gene: TRBV30; j_gene: TRBJ2-2; abundance: .; d_gene: .; CDR3nt: TGTGCCTGGAGTGTACAGGCGGGATGGGGCGGCGGGGAGCTGTTTTTT; CDR3aa: CAWSVQAGWGGGELFF
v_gene: TRBV7-2; j_gene: TRBJ2-2; abundance: .; d_gene: TRBD1; CDR3nt: TGTGCCAGCAGCTTATTCTCAGGGGGCGACACCGGGGAGCTGTTTTTT; CDR3aa: CASSLFSGGDTGELFF
v_gene: TRBV10-3; j_gene: TRBJ2-6; abundance: .; d_gene: TRBD1; CDR3nt: TGTGCCATCAGCAGGACAGGGGCTGGGGCCAACGTCCTGACTTTC; CDR3aa: CAISRTGAGANVLTF
v_gene: TRBV6-2/TRBV6-3; j_gene: TRBJ2-2; abundance: .; d_gene: TRBD2; CDR3nt: TGTGCCAGCAGTTACAGGGGTACTAGCGGGAGTCGGACCGGGGAGCTGTTTTTT; CDR3aa: CASSYRGTSGSRTGELFF
v_gene: TRBV9; j_gene: TRBJ2-3; abundance: .; d_gene: .; CDR3nt: TGTGCCAGCAGCGTAGGGGCTAGCGTTACAGATACGCAGTATTTT; CDR3aa: CASSVGASVTDTQYF
v_gene: TRBV11-3; j_gene: TRBJ2-5; abundance: .; d_gene: TRBD2; CDR3nt: TGTGCCAGCAGCTCCCGGACTAGCGGGCCTCAAGAGACCCAGTACTTC; CDR3aa: CASSSRTSGPQETQYF
v_gene: TRBV9; j_gene: TRBJ2-3; abundance: .; d_gene: TRBD2; CDR3nt: TGTGCCAGCTCTATGACTAGCGGGGGCACAGATACGCAGTATTTT; CDR3aa: CASSMTSGGTDTQYF
v_gene: TRBV24-1; j_gene: TRBJ1-2; abundance: .; d_gene: TRBD1; CDR3nt: TGTGCCACCAGTACCACAGGGACAGGCTATGGCTACACCTTC; CDR3aa: CATSTTGTGYGYTF
v_gene: TRBV2; j_gene: TRBJ2-7; abundance: .; d_gene: .; CDR3nt: TGTGCCAGCAGTCCTTACGGGGTCGAGCAGTACTTC; CDR3aa: CASSPYGVEQYF
v_gene: TRBV25-1; j_gene: TRBJ2-5; abundance: .; d_gene: TRBD1; CDR3nt: TGTGCCAGCAGTGATCAGGGGGTGGAGACCCAGTACTTC; CDR3aa: CASSDQGVETQYF
v_gene: TRBV5-6; j_gene: TRBJ2-3; abundance: .; d_gene: TRBD2; CDR3nt: TGTGCCAGCAGCCCGTTAGCGGGAGCGACAGATACGCAGTATTTT; CDR3aa: CASSPLAGATDTQYF
v_gene: TRBV2; j_gene: TRBJ2-2; abundance: .; d_gene: TRBD1; CDR3nt: TGTGCCAGCAGGGAACAGGGGGGAGCCGGGGAGCTGTTTTTT; CDR3aa: CASREQGGAGELFF
v_gene: TRBV6-4; j_gene: TRBJ1-2; abundance: .; d_gene: .; CDR3nt: TGTGCCACCCGGTCGGGGGATGGCTACACCTTC; CDR3aa: CATRSGDGYTF
v_gene: TRBV5-4; j_gene: TRBJ2-2; abundance: once; d_gene: .; CDR3nt: TGTGCCAGCAGCTTGCCTAGCGTGAACACCGGGGAGCTGTTTTTT; CDR3aa: CASSLPSVNTGELFF
v_gene: TRBV18; j_gene: TRBJ1-1; abundance: .; d_gene: .; CDR3nt: TGTGCCAGCTCACCATTTAACAGTAACACTGAAGCTTTCTTT; CDR3aa: CASSPFNSNTEAFF
v_gene: TRBV20-1; j_gene: TRBJ2-3; abundance: .; d_gene: TRBD2; CDR3nt: TGCAGTGCTAGTAGGCTAGCGGAGAGCACAGATACGCAGTATTTT; CDR3aa: CSASRLAESTDTQYF
v_gene: TRBV1; j_gene: TRBJ2-2; abundance: once; d_gene: .; CDR3nt: TGCACCAGCAGCCAAGCCCCTACAGGGACGATGAACACCGGGGAGCTGTTTTTT; CDR3aa: CTSSQAPTGTMNTGELFF
v_gene: TRBV12-3/TRBV12-4; j_gene: TRBJ1-5; abundance: .; d_gene: TRBD1; CDR3nt: TGTGCCAGCACATTAACAGGGGGCCAGCCCCAGCATTTT; CDR3aa: CASTLTGGQPQHF
v_gene: TRBV7-2; j_gene: TRBJ1-5; abundance: .; d_gene: TRBD1; CDR3nt: TGTGCCAGCAGCGCCTGGACAGGGGGGAATCAGCCCCAGCATTTT; CDR3aa: CASSAWTGGNQPQHF
v_gene: TRBV2; j_gene: TRBJ2-7; abundance: .; d_gene: .; CDR3nt: TGTGCCAGCAGTTCCTCTTTGGGACTGAGCGAGCAGTACTTC; CDR3aa: CASSSSLGLSEQYF
v_gene: TRBV18; j_gene: TRBJ2-5; abundance: .; d_gene: .; CDR3nt: TGTGCCAGCTCCGTGACAGGAGTACAAGAGACCCAGTACTTC; CDR3aa: CASSVTGVQETQYF
v_gene: TRBV19; j_gene: TRBJ1-5; abundance: few; d_gene: .; CDR3nt: TGTGCCAGTAGCCCCGGGGGGGGTCGGGGTCAGCCCCAGCATTTT; CDR3aa: CASSPGGGRGQPQHF
v_gene: TRBV3-1/TRBV3-2; j_gene: TRBJ2-2; abundance: few; d_gene: TRBD1; CDR3nt: TGTGCCAGCAGCCCCCTTACGACAGGGACCGGGGAGCTGTTTTTT; CDR3aa: CASSPLTTGTGELFF
v_gene: TRBV2; j_gene: TRBJ1-1; abundance: .; d_gene: TRBD1; CDR3nt: TGTGCCAGCAGAGTACAGGGGTCTGAAGCTTTCTTT; CDR3aa: CASRVQGSEAFF
v_gene: TRBV7-8; j_gene: TRBJ2-7; abundance: .; d_gene: .; CDR3nt: TGTGCCAGCAGCTACAGGAGCTCCTACGAGCAGTACTTC; CDR3aa: CASSYRSSYEQYF
v_gene: TRBV13; j_gene: TRBJ2-3; abundance: .; d_gene: TRBD2; CDR3nt: TGTGCCAGCAGCTACAGAGGGAGGGAGGCAGATACGCAGTATTTT; CDR3aa: CASSYRGREADTQYF
v_gene: TRBV4-1; j_gene: TRBJ2-5; abundance: .; d_gene: TRBD2; CDR3nt: TGCGCCAGCAGCCAAGAGCTAGCGGGGATAGAGACCCAGTACTTC; CDR3aa: CASSQELAGIETQYF
v_gene: TRBV9; j_gene: TRBJ2-7; abundance: .; d_gene: TRBD2; CDR3nt: TGTGCCAGCAGCGTTAGCGGGAGGGGCTCCTACGAGCAGTACTTC; CDR3aa: CASSVSGRGSYEQYF
v_gene: TRBV5-1; j_gene: TRBJ1-4; abundance: .; d_gene: TRBD1; CDR3nt: TGCGCCAGCAGCGGGGACAGGGCCTCTAATGAAAAACTGTTTTTT; CDR3aa: CASSGDRASNEKLFF
v_gene: TRBV24-1; j_gene: TRBJ2-3; abundance: .; d_gene: TRBD2; CDR3nt: TGTGCCACCAGGGCTAGCGGGGGAGGGATGACGCAGTATTTT; CDR3aa: CATRASGGGMTQYF
v_gene: TRBV30; j_gene: TRBJ1-5; abundance: few; d_gene: TRBD1; CDR3nt: TGTGCCTGGAGTGACAGGGGGGATCAGCCCCAGCATTTT; CDR3aa: CAWSDRGDQPQHF
v_gene: TRBV19; j_gene: TRBJ2-1; abundance: .; d_gene: TRBD1; CDR3nt: TGTGCCAGTAGTATGAGGGGGACAGGAAACGGGCAGTTCTTC; CDR3aa: CASSMRGTGNGQFF